The T cell receptor beta chain described here comes from a study of blood T cell repertoires in COVID-19. About the study: Samples taken during acute and convalescent COVID-19 were collected in the United States, Italy and Spain. Sources were T cells, B-cell-depleted T cells, or PBMCs; the material itself was cDNA or gDNA.

This clone has just one count. Trimming cost V 2 bases and J 6 bases; bases outside gene matches: 5. Germline assignment: CDR1 SGHTA and CDR2 FQGNSA. This CDR3 has 16 amino acids. As handled by the study authors: Amplified reference gene primers provided the basis for estimating nucleated cell counts. Sequencing was performed with immunoSEQ multiplex PCR; in TCRdb, only in-frame clones are kept and a portion is missing. D and trimming were read from the DNA, whereas the V and J calls and clone size are those reported in that table. The profile shows over 65,000 clones, over 70% of them singletons. The sample taken for sequencing was peripheral blood. This sequence originates from a middle-aged woman with active or convalescent COVID-19. V is TRBV7-2 and J is TRBJ2-1; TRBD1 matches at 12 bases. CDR3 sequence: CASSLIGTGGINEQFF. Here the CDR3 DNA reads TGTGCCAGCAGCTTAATCGGGACAGGGGGCATCAATGAGCAGTTCTTC.